Sequencing of this TCR beta chain was carried out in a study of blood T cell repertoires in COVID-19. In the study overall: COVID-19 samples collected from the United States, Italy and Spain covered acute and convalescent phases. T cells, B-cell-depleted T cells, or PBMCs supplied cDNA or gDNA.

Original processing notes: Counts of nucleated cells, estimated from reference gene primer amplification, were obtained. Data came from immunoSEQ multiplex PCR; TCRdb stores just in-frame clones and leaves some out. The V and J calls and clone size were taken over from that table, and D and trimming were inferred from the DNA. This sample has over 120,000 clones, with approximately 80% found just once. The CDR3 extends over 15 amino acids. The trim removed 0 bases at V and 15 bases at J, leaving 11 bases unmatched. Germline CDR1 and CDR2: SGDLS and YYNGEE. The genes are TRBV9 and TRBJ2-1; 11 bases agree with TRBD2. The source material was peripheral blood. The receptor was isolated from a woman of 80 years or more with acute or convalescent COVID-19. CDR3 nucleotide sequence: TGTGCCAGCAGCGTAGCTAGGGCTAGCGGGGGGTCGCTGTTCTTC. This encodes CASSVARASGGSLFF. The complete variable domain, with remaining parts taken from reference TRBV9 and TRBJ2-1, reads DSGVTQTPKHLITATGQRVTLRCSPRSGDLSVYWYQQSLDQGLQFLIQYYNGEERAKGNILERFSAQQFPDLHSELNLSSLELGDSALYFCASSVARASGGSLFFGPGTRLTVL.